This T cell receptor beta chain was captured by sequencing in a study of T cells after yellow fever vaccination. Study overall: With SMART-Seq v4 Ultra Low Input, the fractions containing low cell numbers were prepared.

This clonotype was counted at least ten times. What it recognizes is unknown. By 5'RACE template switching, TCR cDNA was produced, with a universal primer site and UMIs added in the process. TCRdb called the 5' RACE reads again in MiXCR, with one record for every CDR3 protein. The table records about 320,000 distinct CDR3 sequences, over 3.5% of them present only once. The CDR3 covers 12 residues. V was clipped by 4 bases and J by 8 bases; unmatched bases: 2. The germline CDR1 and CDR2 sequences are SGHRS and YFSETQ. Study observations and caveats: In post-booster samples, most primary-vaccination clones reappeared (approximately 95% CD4, over 70% CD8). Researchers report a weaker secondary response that nonetheless peaked faster, day 5 versus 15.

V gene TRBV5-1 combines with J gene TRBJ1-2; 10 nucleotides agree with TRBD1. The material sequenced was PBMCs, taken 15 days after the yellow fever booster vaccination. This sequence was found in a man younger than 30 who received the YFV17D yellow fever vaccine. In DNA form, the CDR3 reads TGCGCCAGCAGCGGACAGGGGGACGGCTACACCTTC. Protein: CASSGQGDGYTF.